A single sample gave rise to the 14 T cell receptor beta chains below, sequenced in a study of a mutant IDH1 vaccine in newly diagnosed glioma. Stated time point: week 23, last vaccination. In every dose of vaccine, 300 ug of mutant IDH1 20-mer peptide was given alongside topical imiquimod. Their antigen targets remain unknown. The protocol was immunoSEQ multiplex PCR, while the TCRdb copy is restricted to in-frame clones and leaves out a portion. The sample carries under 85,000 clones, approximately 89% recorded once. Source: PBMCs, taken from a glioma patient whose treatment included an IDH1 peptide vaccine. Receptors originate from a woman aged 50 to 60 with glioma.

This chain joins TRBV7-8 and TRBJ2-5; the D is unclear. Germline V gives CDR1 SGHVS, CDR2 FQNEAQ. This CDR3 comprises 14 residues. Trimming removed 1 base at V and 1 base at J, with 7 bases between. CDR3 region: CASSLDYIQETQYF. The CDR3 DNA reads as TGTGCCAGCAGCTTAGACTACATCCAAGAGACCCAGTACTTC.

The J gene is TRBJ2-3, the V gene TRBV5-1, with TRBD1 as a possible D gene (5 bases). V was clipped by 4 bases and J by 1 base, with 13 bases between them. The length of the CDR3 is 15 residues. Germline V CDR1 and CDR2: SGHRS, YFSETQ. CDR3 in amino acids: CASSNKDTRTDTQYF. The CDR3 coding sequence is TGCGCCAGCAGCAACAAGGACACCCGCACAGATACGCAGTATTTT.

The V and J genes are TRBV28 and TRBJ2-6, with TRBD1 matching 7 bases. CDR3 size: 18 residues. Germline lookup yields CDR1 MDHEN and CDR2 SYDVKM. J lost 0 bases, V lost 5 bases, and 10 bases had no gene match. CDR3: CASSPIQGPSSGANVLTF. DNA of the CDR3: TGTGCCAGCAGTCCAATACAGGGGCCAAGCTCTGGGGCCAACGTCCTGACTTTC.

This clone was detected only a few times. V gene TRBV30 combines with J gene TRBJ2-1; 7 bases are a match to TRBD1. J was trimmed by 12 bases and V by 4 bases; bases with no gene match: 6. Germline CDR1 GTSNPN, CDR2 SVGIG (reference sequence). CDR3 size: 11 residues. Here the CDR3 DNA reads TGTGCCTGGAACCAGGGGGTAGGGCAGTTCTTC. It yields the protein CAWNQGVGQFF.

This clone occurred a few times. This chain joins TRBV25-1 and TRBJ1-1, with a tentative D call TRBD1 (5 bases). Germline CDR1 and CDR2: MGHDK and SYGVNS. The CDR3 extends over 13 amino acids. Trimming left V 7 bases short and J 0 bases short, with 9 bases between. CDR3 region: CASTPGLNTEAFF. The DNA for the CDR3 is TGTGCCAGCACCCCAGGGCTGAACACTGAAGCTTTCTTT. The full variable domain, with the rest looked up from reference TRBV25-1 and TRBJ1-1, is EADIYQTPRYLVIGTGKKITLECSQTMGHDKMYWYQQDPGMELHLIHYSYGVNSTEKGDLSSESTVSRIRTEHFPLTLESARPSHTSQYLCASTPGLNTEAFFGQGTRLTVV.

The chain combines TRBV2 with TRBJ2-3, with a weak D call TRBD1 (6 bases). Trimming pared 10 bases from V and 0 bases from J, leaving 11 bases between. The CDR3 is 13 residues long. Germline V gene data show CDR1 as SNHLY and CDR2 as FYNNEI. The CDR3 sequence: CATQGPSTDTQYF. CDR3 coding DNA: TGTGCCACCCAGGGGCCTAGCACAGATACGCAGTATTTT.

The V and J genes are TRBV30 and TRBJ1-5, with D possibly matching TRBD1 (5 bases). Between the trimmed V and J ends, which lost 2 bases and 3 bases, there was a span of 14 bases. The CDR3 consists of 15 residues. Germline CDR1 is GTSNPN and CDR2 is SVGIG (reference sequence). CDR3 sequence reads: CAWSLPPGTNQPQHF. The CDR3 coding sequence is TGTGCCTGGAGTCTACCCCCGGGGACCAATCAGCCCCAGCATTTT.

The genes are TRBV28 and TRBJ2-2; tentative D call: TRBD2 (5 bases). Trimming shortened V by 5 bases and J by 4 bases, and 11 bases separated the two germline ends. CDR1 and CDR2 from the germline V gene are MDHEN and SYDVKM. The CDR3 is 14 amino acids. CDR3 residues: CASSHRGSTGELFF. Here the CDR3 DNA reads TGTGCCAGCAGTCACCGGGGAAGCACCGGGGAGCTGTTTTTT. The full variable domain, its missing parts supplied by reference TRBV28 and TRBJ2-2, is DVKVTQSSRYLVKRTGEKVFLECVQDMDHENMFWYRQDPGLGLRLIYFSYDVKMKEKGDIPEGYSVSREKKERFSLILESASTNQTSMYLCASSHRGSTGELFFGEGSRLTVL.

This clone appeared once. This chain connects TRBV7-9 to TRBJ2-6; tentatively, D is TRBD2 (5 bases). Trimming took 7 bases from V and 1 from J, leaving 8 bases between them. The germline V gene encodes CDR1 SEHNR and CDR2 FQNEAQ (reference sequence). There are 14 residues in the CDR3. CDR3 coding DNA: TGTGCCAGCAACGAGGGTTCTGGGGCCAACGTCCTGACTTTC. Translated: CASNEGSGANVLTF. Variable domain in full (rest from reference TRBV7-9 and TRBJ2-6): DTGVSQNPRHKITKRGQNVTFRCDPISEHNRLYWYRQTLGQGPEFLTYFQNEAQLEKSRLLSDRFSAERPKGSFSTLEIQRTEQGDSAMYLCASNEGSGANVLTFGAGSRLTVL.

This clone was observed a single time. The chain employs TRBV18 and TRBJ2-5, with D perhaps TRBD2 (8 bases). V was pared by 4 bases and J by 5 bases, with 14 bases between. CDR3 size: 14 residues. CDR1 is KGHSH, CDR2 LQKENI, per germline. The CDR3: CASSLREGAETQYF. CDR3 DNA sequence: TGTGCCAGCTCACTCCGGGAGGGGGCCGAGACCCAGTACTTC.

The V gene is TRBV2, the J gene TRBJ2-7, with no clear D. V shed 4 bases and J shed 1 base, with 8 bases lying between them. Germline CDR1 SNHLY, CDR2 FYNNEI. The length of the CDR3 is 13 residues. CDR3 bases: TGTGCCAGCAGTGCGTTCCGATCCTACGAGCAGTACTTC. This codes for CASSAFRSYEQYF.

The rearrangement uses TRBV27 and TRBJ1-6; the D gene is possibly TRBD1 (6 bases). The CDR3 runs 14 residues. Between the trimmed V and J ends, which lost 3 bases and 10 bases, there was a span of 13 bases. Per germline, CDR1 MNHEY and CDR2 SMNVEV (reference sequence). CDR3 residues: CASSLQGMGSPLHF. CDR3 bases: TGTGCCAGCAGTTTGCAGGGGATGGGGTCACCCCTCCACTTT.

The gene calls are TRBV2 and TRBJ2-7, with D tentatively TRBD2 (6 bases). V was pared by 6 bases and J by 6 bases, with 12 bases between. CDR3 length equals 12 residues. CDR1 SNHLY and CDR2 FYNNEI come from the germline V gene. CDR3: CASRPDYLEQYF. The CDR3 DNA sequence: TGTGCCAGCAGACCGGACTACCTCGAGCAGTACTTC.

The CDR3: CASSLLQGSEQFF. DNA for the CDR3: TGTGCCAGCAGTTTGCTACAGGGTAGTGAGCAGTTCTTC. J is TRBJ2-1 and V is TRBV2, with D perhaps TRBD1 (6 bases). Germline lookup yields CDR1 SNHLY and CDR2 FYNNEI. This CDR3 has 13 residues. Trimming shortened V by 5 bases and J by 9 bases, and 14 bases separated the two germline ends.